This TCR beta chain was captured in a study of T cell changes during pregnancy in multiple sclerosis. CDR1 and CDR2 from the germline V gene are MGHDK and SYGVNS. This CDR3 has 13 residues. V shed 1 base and J shed 3 bases, with 3 bases lying between them. The repertoire was sequenced with immunoSEQ multiplex PCR; TCRdb's copy has only in-frame clones and lacks some. The sample holds more than 90,000 clones, more than 85% seen once. This TCR derives from a female donor with multiple sclerosis, enrolled in a pregnancy study. The sample consisted of peripheral blood, taken in the first trimester of pregnancy. The chain has TRBV25-1 and TRBJ2-2; D remains ambiguous. DNA for the CDR3: TGTGCCAGCAGTGAATCGGACACCGGGGAGCTGTTTTTT. Translating it yields CASSESDTGELFF.